This T cell receptor (beta chain) was sequenced during a study of neoadjuvant anti-PD-1 for oral cavity cancer. Study summary: Patients mostly received three to four biweekly nivolumab doses at 3 mg/kg before surgery. Overall study findings and caveats: Pretreatment Treg/Th17 ratio correlated inversely with post-treatment tumor clonality.

As concerns this clone: Its antigen is currently unknown.

This CDR3 contains 14 residues. The J segment lost 0 bases and the V segment lost 6 bases, leaving 4 bases of the junction unmatched. Looked up from germline, CDR1 is LNHDA and CDR2 is SQIVND (reference sequence). Here immunoSEQ multiplex PCR was the method, and the copy in TCRdb shows in-frame clones only, minus some. The sample gives some 17,000 clones, about 61% of which show up once; approximately 2.8% is in the top ten. Patients were newly diagnosed with stage II-IVA oral cavity squamous cell carcinoma without prior systemic or radiation treatment. The chain is built from TRBV19 and TRBJ2-5, with 7 bases aligning to TRBD1. The source material was PBMCs, sampled before nivolumab (anti-PD-1) treatment. The sequence was collected from a person between 40 and 85 years old with oral cavity squamous cell carcinoma. CDR3 DNA sequence: TGTGCCAGTAGCCCGGGACAGCACCAAGAGACCCAGTACTTC. The encoded protein is CASSPGQHQETQYF.